These 32 T cell receptor beta chains share one sample of origin, sequenced in a study of blood T cell repertoires in COVID-19 (dated by TCRdb to 2019 to 2021). The method was the immunoSEQ multiplex PCR assay. In its TCRdb copy, this immuneACCESS table keeps in-frame sequences only and misses some clones. Where compared with another copy, unresolved V genes explain less than half of these, and the others have no known cause. This sample gives about 68,000 clones in total; roughly 90% of them show up just once. The ten largest account for more than 5.5% of the sample. Sample: peripheral blood. The receptors were gathered from a man between 40 and 49 years old with COVID-19, enrolled during active disease.

This sequence joins TRBV9 and TRBJ2-7, with 8 bases aligning to TRBD2. This CDR3 is built from 14 residues. V lost 0 bases and J lost 6; bases outside the gene matches: 5. Germline-derived CDR1 and CDR2 are SGDLS and YYNGEE. The CDR3 bases are TGTGCCAGCAGCGTAGGTGGGGGGACTAGCGAGCAGTACTTC. Protein: CASSVGGGTSEQYF.

This chain joins TRBV3-1 (or the pseudogene TRBV3-2) and TRBJ1-1; 7 bases agree with TRBD1. The trim removed 3 bases at V and 5 bases at J, leaving 6 bases unmatched. Germline lookup yields CDR1 LGHDT and CDR2 YNNKEL (reference sequence). This CDR3 has 14 residues. The CDR3 DNA is TGTGCCAGCAGCCAGGTTGCAGGGGGGACTGAAGCTTTCTTT. It encodes CASSQVAGGTEAFF.

V is TRBV30 and J is TRBJ2-3; 15 nucleotides line up with TRBD2. Losses at the gene ends were 2 bases for V and 4 bases for J; bases not matched to a gene: 7. CDR1 is GTSNPN and CDR2 is SVGIG in the germline V gene (reference sequence). The CDR3 is made up of 17 amino acids. The CDR3 loop is CAWSRRTSGGVSDTQYF. The CDR3 DNA reads as TGTGCCTGGAGTCGACGGACTAGCGGGGGGGTCTCAGATACGCAGTATTTT.

The chain links TRBV19 to TRBJ1-1, with 7 bases lining up with TRBD1. The trim removed 5 bases at V and 5 bases at J, leaving 11 bases unmatched. Germline CDR1 and CDR2: LNHDA and SQIVND (reference sequence). This CDR3 comprises 15 residues. This CDR3 is CASSSVTGVGTEAFF. For the CDR3, the DNA is TGTGCCAGTAGTTCGGTAACAGGGGTTGGGACTGAAGCTTTCTTT.

The rearrangement uses TRBV28 and TRBJ1-2; unclear D gene. V was clipped by 2 bases and J by 8 bases, with 9 bases between them. The CDR3 has 12 amino acids. Per germline, CDR1 MDHEN and CDR2 SYDVKM. The CDR3 sequence: CASSLGTQGYTF. For the CDR3, the DNA is TGTGCCAGCAGTTTAGGCACCCAAGGCTACACCTTC.

V usage is TRBV19 and J usage is TRBJ1-5, with D unclear. This CDR3 is built from 13 residues. The V end was cut by 3 bases, the J end by 7 bases, with 10 bases between. Germline assignment: CDR1 LNHDA and CDR2 SQIVND (reference sequence). CDR3 nucleotides: TGTGCCAGTAGTATTGCTCAGAACCAGCCCCAGCATTTT. Protein: CASSIAQNQPQHF.

The chain combines TRBV7-2 with TRBJ2-7, with D possibly being TRBD1 (6 bases). CDR1 and CDR2 from the germline V gene are SGHTA and FQGNSA. Trimming took 1 base from V and 8 from J, leaving 15 bases between them. CDR3 length equals 14 residues. DNA for the CDR3: TGTGCCAGCAGCTTAGGACAGGATTCAACGAAGCAGTACTTC. It yields the protein CASSLGQDSTKQYF.

J is TRBJ2-2 and V is TRBV3-1 (or the pseudogene TRBV3-2), with unresolved D. Germline loops: CDR1 LGHDT, CDR2 YNNKEL (reference sequence). V lost 1 base, J lost 0 bases, and 6 bases lay in between. The CDR3 has 15 amino acids. CDR3 in amino acids: CASSQAHSNTGELFF. CDR3 nucleotide sequence: TGTGCCAGCAGCCAAGCACATTCGAACACCGGGGAGCTGTTTTTT.

CDR3 nucleotides: TGTGCTAGTGGTTTGGACTACCCCGTCACAGATACGCAGTATTTT. As protein: CASGLDYPVTDTQYF. The genes are TRBV12-5 and TRBJ2-3; unclear D gene. V was pared by 1 base and J by 2 bases, with 10 bases between. Germline CDR1 LGHNT, CDR2 FRNRAP. This CDR3 comprises 15 residues. The entire variable domain, with the rest obtained from reference TRBV12-5 and TRBJ2-3, is as follows: DARVTQTPRHKVTEMGQEVTMRCQPILGHNTVFWYRQTMMQGLELLAYFRNRAPLDDSGMPKDRFSAEMPDATLATLKIQPSEPRDSAVYFCASGLDYPVTDTQYFGPGTRLTVL.

The chain employs TRBV27 and TRBJ1-5; 10 nucleotides line up with TRBD1. Germline lookup yields CDR1 MNHEY and CDR2 SMNVEV (reference sequence). J was trimmed by 0 bases and V by 4 bases; bases with no gene match: 0. This CDR3 has 15 residues. In DNA form, the CDR3 reads TGTGCCAGCAGTTGGACAGGGGGTAGCAATCAGCCCCAGCATTTT. Translating gives CASSWTGGSNQPQHF.

J is TRBJ1-3 and V is TRBV7-9; 7 nucleotides agree with TRBD1. V shed 2 bases and J 0 bases; nucleotides not matched to a gene: 10. The CDR3 runs 18 residues. The germline CDR1 and CDR2 sequences are SEHNR and FQNEAQ (reference sequence). CDR3 nucleotides: TGTGCCAGCAGCTTAAGAGGGGGCAGGTCGACCTCTGGAAACACCATATATTTT. Protein: CASSLRGGRSTSGNTIYF.

This chain joins TRBV7-6 and TRBJ2-2, with D hard to call. Germline V gives CDR1 SGHVS, CDR2 FNYEAQ. Trimming took off 0 bases at V and 0 bases at J, with 8 bases between the two ends. The CDR3 covers 16 residues. CDR3 region: CASSLAWSSNTGELFF. The CDR3, as DNA: TGTGCCAGCAGCTTAGCTTGGAGCTCGAACACCGGGGAGCTGTTTTTT.

This sequence joins TRBV7-8 and TRBJ2-1, with 9 bases aligning to TRBD2. The CDR3 extends over 16 amino acids. The V gene's germline CDR1 is SGHVS and CDR2 FQNEAQ. V was clipped by 3 bases and J by 0 bases; unmatched bases: 3. CDR3: CASSFLAGSSYNEQFF. The CDR3 DNA follows: TGTGCCAGCAGCTTCCTAGCGGGGAGCTCCTACAATGAGCAGTTCTTC.

The gene calls are TRBV6-5 and TRBJ2-3; D uncertain. The CDR3 runs to 12 residues. Germline CDR1 is MNHEY and CDR2 is SVGAGI. The V end lost 4 bases, the J end lost 0 bases, and 2 bases lay between the germline ends. The CDR3 sequence: CASSSSTDTQYF. The CDR3 nucleotides read TGTGCCAGCAGTTCTAGCACAGATACGCAGTATTTT.

The V call is TRBV7-9, the J call TRBJ2-2, with TRBD1 matching 8 bases. J gave up 2 bases and V 3 bases, and 8 bases lay outside the gene matches. CDR3 length: 17 residues. Germline CDR1 SEHNR, CDR2 FQNEAQ (reference sequence). The CDR3 bases are TGTGCCAGCAGCTTGGGGACAGGACCTACTAACACCGGGGAGCTGTTTTTT. It specifies CASSLGTGPTNTGELFF.

The chain recombines TRBV18 with TRBJ1-6; 8 bases line up with TRBD1. Trimming at V came to 3 bases and at J to 9 bases, leaving 10 bases not matched to a gene. CDR3 length equals 16 residues. Per germline, CDR1 KGHSH and CDR2 LQKENI. CDR3 loop: CASSPSDRESSSPLHF. The CDR3 region has the DNA TGTGCCAGCTCACCCTCGGACAGGGAGTCTAGTTCACCCCTCCACTTT.

The chain employs TRBV6-5 and TRBJ2-5, with 11 bases fitting TRBD1. CDR3 length equals 14 residues. Germline CDR1 is MNHEY and CDR2 is SVGAGI. The J segment lost 5 bases and the V segment lost 8 bases, leaving 7 bases of the junction unmatched. CDR3 loop: CASSDRGPGETQYF. The CDR3 DNA sequence: TGTGCCAGCTCGGACAGGGGGCCTGGGGAGACCCAGTACTTC.

The genes are TRBV6-5 and TRBJ1-3; D not resolved. V lost 10 bases and J 0 bases, leaving 4 bases between the germline ends. The CDR3 contains 11 residues. The germline V gene encodes CDR1 MNHEY and CDR2 SVGAGI. The chain's CDR3 is CAIGSGNTIYF. The CDR3 bases are TGTGCCATCGGCTCTGGAAACACCATATATTTT.

The chain is built from TRBV24-1 and TRBJ1-3, with a tentative D call TRBD1 (5 bases). Germline V gene sequence: CDR1 KGHDR, CDR2 SFDVKD. The CDR3 is 16 residues long. V dropped 4 bases and J dropped 4 bases, with 16 bases sitting between them. The CDR3 bases are TGTGCCACCAGTGAAGAAGGTGCAGGGTCCGGAAACACCATATATTTT. The encoded protein is CATSEEGAGSGNTIYF.

The V gene is TRBV6-6, the J gene TRBJ2-1, with TRBD1 as a possible D gene (7 bases). Trimming left V 5 bases short and J 7 bases short, with 24 bases between. This CDR3 contains 17 residues. Germline CDR1 reads MNHNY; CDR2 reads SVGAGI (reference sequence). Here the CDR3 reads CASSPVGGGGYNNEQFF. The CDR3 DNA is TGTGCCAGCAGTCCCGTTGGAGGAGGGGGCTACAATAATGAGCAGTTCTTC.

This chain connects TRBV5-1 to TRBJ2-4; no definite D call. The CDR3 has 15 residues. Germline V gene lookup returns CDR1 SGHRS and CDR2 YFSETQ. Between the trimmed V and J ends, which lost 1 base and 6 bases, there was a span of 14 bases. The CDR3 sequence is CASSLSAGYSNIQYF. The DNA of the CDR3 is TGCGCCAGCAGCTTGAGTGCAGGTTATTCAAACATTCAGTACTTC.

Relative to its sample, this clone is medium-sized. The chain carries TRBV3-1 (or the pseudogene TRBV3-2) and TRBJ1-1, with D perhaps matching TRBD1 (6 bases). CDR1 and CDR2 from the germline V gene are LGHDT and YNNKEL (reference sequence). CDR3 length: 17 amino acids. V lost 1 base and J lost 6, with 21 bases in between. The CDR3 DNA reads as TGTGCCAGCAGCCAAGGCCCAGGACAGATAACAACAGCTGAAGCTTTCTTT. Its translation: CASSQGPGQITTAEAFF.

As regards this clone: The same CDR3 can be traced to other DNA sequences in this sample. This rearrangement joins TRBV5-1 to TRBJ2-1, with 7 nucleotides matching TRBD1. CDR1 and CDR2 (germline): SGHRS, YFSETQ. J lost 6 bases, V lost 0 bases, and 0 bases had no gene match. The CDR3 totals 13 residues. CDR3 sequence (DNA): TGCGCCAGCAGCTTGGACAGGGGCAATGAGCAGTTCTTC. It translates to CASSLDRGNEQFF.

The chain joins TRBV28 to TRBJ1-1; D gene unclear. V was pared by 5 bases and J by 4 bases, with 20 bases between. The V gene's germline CDR1 is MDHEN and CDR2 SYDVKM. The CDR3 extends over 16 amino acids. The DNA of the CDR3 is TGTGCCAGCAGTCGGCCTCTTTTCCGGGCGGGCACTGAAGCTTTCTTT. It is translated as CASSRPLFRAGTEAFF.

The chain has TRBV7-6 and TRBJ2-1, with a weak D call TRBD1 (5 bases). CDR1 is SGHVS and CDR2 is FNYEAQ in the germline V gene. The CDR3 spans 15 residues. Deletions cut 5 bases from V and 0 bases from J, with 11 bases between. CDR3 loop: CASSIQGSSYNEQFF. As DNA, the CDR3 is TGTGCCAGCAGCATCCAGGGTAGCTCCTACAATGAGCAGTTCTTC.

The chain is built from TRBV10-1 and TRBJ2-7; TRBD1 matches 7 bases. V lost 3 bases, J lost 1 base, and 6 bases stayed unmatched. Germline CDR1 and CDR2: WNHNN and SYGVQD (reference sequence). The CDR3 contains 15 residues. CDR3 sequence (DNA): TGCGCCAGCAGTGATACCAGGGGGAAGTCCTACGAGCAGTACTTC. The encoded protein is CASSDTRGKSYEQYF.

The chain links TRBV7-8 to TRBJ2-3; 11 bases agree with TRBD2. Per the germline V gene, CDR1 is SGHVS and CDR2 is FQNEAQ. With V trimmed by 6 bases and J by 6 bases, 8 bases remained unmatched. The CDR3 loop spans 15 amino acids. CDR3 DNA: TGTGCCAGCAGACCAACTAGCGGGGGCCGGGATACGCAGTATTTT. It encodes CASRPTSGGRDTQYF.

The CDR3 region is CASGPGQGGYGYTF. The CDR3 region has the DNA TGTGCCAGCGGGCCGGGACAGGGGGGTTATGGCTACACCTTC. V is TRBV28 and J is TRBJ1-2; TRBD1 agrees at 11 bases. Per the germline V gene, CDR1 is MDHEN and CDR2 is SYDVKM. With V trimmed by 8 bases and J by 5 bases, 7 bases remained unmatched. The CDR3 sequence is 14 residues long.

The rearrangement links TRBV7-2 to TRBJ1-4, with D possibly TRBD1 on 6 matching bases. The CDR3 totals 14 residues. The germline V and J ends were trimmed by 5 bases and 3 bases, with 10 bases remaining between them. CDR1 is SGHTA, CDR2 FQGNSA, per germline. The CDR3 nucleotides are TGTGCCAGCAGCCCAACAGGGTCTAATGAAAAACTGTTTTTT. Amino acids: CASSPTGSNEKLFF.

The chain employs TRBV28 and TRBJ1-2; tentatively, D is TRBD1 (5 bases). The length of the CDR3 is 15 residues. The ends were cut back, 5 bases at V and 5 bases at J, with 18 bases in the middle. Germline values: CDR1 MDHEN, CDR2 SYDVKM. The CDR3: CASSPAPDQGYGYTF. The CDR3 bases are TGTGCCAGCAGTCCCGCCCCCGATCAGGGTTATGGCTACACCTTC.

This chain joins TRBV14 and TRBJ2-1, with D possibly being TRBD2 (5 bases). The germline V and J ends were trimmed by 3 bases and 4 bases, with 13 bases remaining between them. Germline CDR1 SGHDN, CDR2 FVKESK. CDR3 size: 15 residues. The CDR3 reads CASSQVTIQYNEQFF. The CDR3 region has the DNA TGTGCCAGCAGCCAGGTGACTATCCAATACAATGAGCAGTTCTTC.

This clone occurred a few times. The V call is TRBV4-1, the J call TRBJ1-5, with D tentatively TRBD1 (5 bases). There are 17 residues in the CDR3. Germline V gene data show CDR1 as MGHRA and CDR2 as YSYEKL. V lost 0 bases and J lost 2, with 14 bases in between. The CDR3 region is CASSQDPPRVGNQPQHF. The CDR3 DNA sequence: TGCGCCAGCAGCCAAGATCCTCCCAGGGTGGGCAATCAGCCCCAGCATTTT.